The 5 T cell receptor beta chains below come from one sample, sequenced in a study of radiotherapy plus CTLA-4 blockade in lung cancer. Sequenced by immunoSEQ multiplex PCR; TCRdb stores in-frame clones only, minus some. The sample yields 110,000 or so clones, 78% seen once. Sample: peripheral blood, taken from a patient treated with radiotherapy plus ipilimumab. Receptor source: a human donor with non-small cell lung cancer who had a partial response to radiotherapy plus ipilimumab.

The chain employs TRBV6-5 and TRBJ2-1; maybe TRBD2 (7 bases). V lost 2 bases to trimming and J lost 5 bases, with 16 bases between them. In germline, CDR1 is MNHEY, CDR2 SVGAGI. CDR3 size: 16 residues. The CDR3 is CASSYGGALRNNEQFF. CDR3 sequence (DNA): TGTGCCAGCAGTTACGGGGGGGCCCTGCGTAACAATGAGCAGTTCTTC.

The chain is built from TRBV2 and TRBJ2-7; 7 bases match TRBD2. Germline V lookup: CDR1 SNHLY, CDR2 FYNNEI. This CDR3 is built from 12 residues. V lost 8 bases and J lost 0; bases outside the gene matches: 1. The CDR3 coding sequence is TGTGCCAGCGGGAGGGGCTCCTACGAGCAGTACTTC. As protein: CASGRGSYEQYF.

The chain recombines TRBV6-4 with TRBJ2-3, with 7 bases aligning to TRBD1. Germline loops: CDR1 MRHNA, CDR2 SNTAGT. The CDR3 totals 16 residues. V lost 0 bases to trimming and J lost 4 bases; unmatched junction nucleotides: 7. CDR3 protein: CASSDSSDRAADTQYF. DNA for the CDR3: TGTGCCAGCAGTGACTCGAGTGACAGGGCAGCAGATACGCAGTATTTT.

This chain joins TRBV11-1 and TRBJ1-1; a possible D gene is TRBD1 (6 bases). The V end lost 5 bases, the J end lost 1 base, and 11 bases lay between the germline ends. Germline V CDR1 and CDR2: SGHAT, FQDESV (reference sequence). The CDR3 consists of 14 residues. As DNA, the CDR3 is TGTGCCAGCAGCGCAGGGGCGACGAACACTGAAGCTTTCTTT. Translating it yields CASSAGATNTEAFF. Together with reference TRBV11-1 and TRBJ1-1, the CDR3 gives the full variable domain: EAEVAQSPRYKITEKSQAVAFWCDPISGHATLYWYRQILGQGPELLVQFQDESVVDDSQLPKDRFSAERLKGVDSTLKIQPAELGDSAMYLCASSAGATNTEAFFGQGTRLTVV.

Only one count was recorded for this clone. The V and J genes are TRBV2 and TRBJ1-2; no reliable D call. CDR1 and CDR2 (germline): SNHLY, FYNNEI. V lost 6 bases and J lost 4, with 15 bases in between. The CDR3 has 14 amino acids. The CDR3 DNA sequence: TGTGCCAGCAGCTACACGGAGACCTTCTATGGCTACACCTTC. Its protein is CASSYTETFYGYTF.